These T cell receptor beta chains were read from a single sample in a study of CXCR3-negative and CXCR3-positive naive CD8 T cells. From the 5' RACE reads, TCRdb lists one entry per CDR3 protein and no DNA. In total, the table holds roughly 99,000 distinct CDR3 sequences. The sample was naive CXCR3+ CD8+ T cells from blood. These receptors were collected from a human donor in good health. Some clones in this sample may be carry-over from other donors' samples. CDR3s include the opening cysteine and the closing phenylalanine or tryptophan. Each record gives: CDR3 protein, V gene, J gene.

cdr3_aa: CASSPTGTGVYEQYF
v_call: TRBV5-1
j_call: TRBJ2-7

cdr3_aa: CASSFSPGLTEAFF
v_call: TRBV5-6
j_call: TRBJ1-1

cdr3_aa: CASPPKVPAGGGTDTQYF
v_call: TRBV7-9
j_call: TRBJ2-3

cdr3_aa: CASNWEGSYNEQFF
v_call: TRBV7-8
j_call: TRBJ2-1

cdr3_aa: CSARDGGAYEQYF
v_call: TRBV20-1
j_call: TRBJ2-7

cdr3_aa: CASSLMGAYNEQFF
v_call: TRBV12-3/TRBV12-4
j_call: TRBJ2-1

cdr3_aa: CASSLLAGDGREQYF
v_call: TRBV27
j_call: TRBJ2-7

cdr3_aa: CASRPTGYYEQYF
v_call: TRBV7-2
j_call: TRBJ2-7

cdr3_aa: CASTPAGYNEQFF
v_call: TRBV12-3/TRBV12-4
j_call: TRBJ2-1

cdr3_aa: CASSQDWGGGSYEQYF
v_call: TRBV4-1
j_call: TRBJ2-7

cdr3_aa: CASSAGTGVTEAFF
v_call: TRBV5-1
j_call: TRBJ1-1

cdr3_aa: CASSLGFRDEETQYF
v_call: TRBV7-9
j_call: TRBJ2-5

cdr3_aa: CASSTGPDGGQPQHF
v_call: TRBV6-6
j_call: TRBJ1-5

cdr3_aa: CSVGGTSGRTDTQYF
v_call: TRBV29-1
j_call: TRBJ2-3

cdr3_aa: CASSQDTHGSTNEKLFF
v_call: TRBV3-1
j_call: TRBJ1-4

cdr3_aa: CASSLLFKEPQHF
v_call: TRBV28
j_call: TRBJ1-5

cdr3_aa: CASSLLTGTSGTNTGELFF
v_call: TRBV5-4
j_call: TRBJ2-2

cdr3_aa: CASSYIAGLIYVQYF
v_call: TRBV11-2
j_call: TRBJ2-7

cdr3_aa: CASSLNLLAEETQYF
v_call: TRBV7-9
j_call: TRBJ2-5

cdr3_aa: CASSTRTGQGSWDEQFF
v_call: TRBV7-9
j_call: TRBJ2-1

cdr3_aa: CASSWTGPYEQYF
v_call: TRBV12-3/TRBV12-4
j_call: TRBJ2-7

cdr3_aa: CSGTGNDEQFF
v_call: TRBV29-1
j_call: TRBJ2-1

cdr3_aa: CASSRGLAYNEQFF
v_call: TRBV19
j_call: TRBJ2-1

cdr3_aa: CASSLAPGTDYNEQFF
v_call: TRBV5-1
j_call: TRBJ2-1

cdr3_aa: CASESWEGTPVDTEAFF
v_call: TRBV6-2/TRBV6-3
j_call: TRBJ1-1

cdr3_aa: CASSSGRYNEQFF
v_call: TRBV7-6
j_call: TRBJ2-1

cdr3_aa: CASSKQGQPQHF
v_call: TRBV27
j_call: TRBJ1-5

cdr3_aa: CASSLVGQGAEETQYF
v_call: TRBV7-8
j_call: TRBJ2-5

cdr3_aa: CASSHPPDNEQFF
v_call: TRBV13
j_call: TRBJ2-1

cdr3_aa: CASSSLPTGLNEHFF
v_call: TRBV6-5
j_call: TRBJ2-1

cdr3_aa: CASSWETGGNTGELFF
v_call: TRBV5-1
j_call: TRBJ2-2

cdr3_aa: CASSPGWDRGKIQPQHF
v_call: TRBV7-8
j_call: TRBJ1-5

cdr3_aa: CSVEAENYPYEQYF
v_call: TRBV29-1
j_call: TRBJ2-7

cdr3_aa: CASSSGTGPGELFF
v_call: TRBV11-2
j_call: TRBJ2-2

cdr3_aa: CASSYPEAGQETQYF
v_call: TRBV6-2/TRBV6-3
j_call: TRBJ2-5

cdr3_aa: CSVGQPFTGELFF
v_call: TRBV29-1
j_call: TRBJ2-2

cdr3_aa: CASSYSAFSQTEAFF
v_call: TRBV6-6
j_call: TRBJ1-1

cdr3_aa: CSVGLKGHPSSEQYF
v_call: TRBV29-1
j_call: TRBJ2-7

cdr3_aa: CSASRASIQYF
v_call: TRBV20-1
j_call: TRBJ2-4

cdr3_aa: CASSSRQGDTDTQYF
v_call: TRBV7-9
j_call: TRBJ2-3

cdr3_aa: CATSSEPGRYGYTF
v_call: TRBV15
j_call: TRBJ1-2

cdr3_aa: CSARDIGGINYGYTF
v_call: TRBV20-1
j_call: TRBJ1-2

cdr3_aa: CSVPRTSGRSGELFF
v_call: TRBV29-1
j_call: TRBJ2-2

cdr3_aa: CASREGFPGQGTYEQYF
v_call: TRBV6-1
j_call: TRBJ2-7

cdr3_aa: CASSQVLGPTNYGYTF
v_call: TRBV4-1
j_call: TRBJ1-2

cdr3_aa: CASSAPGGYTYNEQFF
v_call: TRBV9
j_call: TRBJ2-1